This TCR beta chain was sequenced in a study of early stage breast cancer tumors. Sequencing was performed with immunoSEQ multiplex PCR; in TCRdb, only in-frame clones are kept and a portion is missing. Counted here are roughly 21,000 clones, 60% to 85% occurring once; the ten biggest clones make up 25% to 35%. Deletions cut 1 base from V and 2 bases from J, with 11 bases between. Germline V CDR1 and CDR2: SNHLY, FYNNEI. The length of the CDR3 is 15 residues. Comments on this clone: Its cognate antigen is unknown.

General study findings and limits: Blood repertoires resembled normal breast more than tumor. Functional markers like CD4, CD8 and FOXP3 were missed in bulk sequencing.

The rearrangement joins TRBV2 to TRBJ1-2; D is unresolved. Input material: blood. The sequence came from a person between 55 and 69 years old with breast cancer. CDR3 sequence (DNA): TGTGCCAGCAGTGAAGATCTAGTCGGCAACTATGGCTACACCTTC. It yields the protein CASSEDLVGNYGYTF.